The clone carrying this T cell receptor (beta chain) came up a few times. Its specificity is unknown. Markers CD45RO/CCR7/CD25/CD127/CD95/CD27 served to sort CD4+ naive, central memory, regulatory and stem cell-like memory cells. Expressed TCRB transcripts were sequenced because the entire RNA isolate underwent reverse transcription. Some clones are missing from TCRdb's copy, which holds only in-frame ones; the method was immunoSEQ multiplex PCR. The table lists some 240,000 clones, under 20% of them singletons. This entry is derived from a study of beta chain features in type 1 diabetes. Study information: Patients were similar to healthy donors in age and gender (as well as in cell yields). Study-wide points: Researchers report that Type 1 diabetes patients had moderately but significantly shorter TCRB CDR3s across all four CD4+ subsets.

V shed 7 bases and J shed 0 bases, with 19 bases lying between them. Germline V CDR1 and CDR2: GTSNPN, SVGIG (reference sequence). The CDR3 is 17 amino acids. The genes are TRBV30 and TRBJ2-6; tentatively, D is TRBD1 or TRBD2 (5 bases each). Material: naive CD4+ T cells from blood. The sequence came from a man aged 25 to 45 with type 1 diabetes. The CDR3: CASERGVFGSGANVLTF. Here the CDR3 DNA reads TGTGCCTCGGAAAGGGGAGTTTTCGGCTCTGGGGCCAACGTCCTGACTTTC.